This T cell receptor (beta chain) was sequenced during a study of identical twins. One entry per CDR3 protein, called by TCRdb with MiXCR from the 5' RACE reads. Of 450,000 or so distinct CDR3 sequences listed, approximately 18% are singletons. The table lists this clonotype with many counts. Germline CDR1 LGHNA, CDR2 YNFKEQ. The V gene lost 1 base and the J gene lost 0 bases, with 9 bases spanning the gap. This CDR3 is 15 amino acids long. This chain connects TRBV4-2 to TRBJ1-1, with no clear D. The sample was naive T cells sorted from blood. The clonotype originates from a man aged 50-60 years in good health. The CDR3 region is CASSQAPTVNTEAFF. The CDR3 DNA reads TGTGCCAGCAGCCAAGCCCCGACGGTGAACACTGAAGCTTTCTTT.